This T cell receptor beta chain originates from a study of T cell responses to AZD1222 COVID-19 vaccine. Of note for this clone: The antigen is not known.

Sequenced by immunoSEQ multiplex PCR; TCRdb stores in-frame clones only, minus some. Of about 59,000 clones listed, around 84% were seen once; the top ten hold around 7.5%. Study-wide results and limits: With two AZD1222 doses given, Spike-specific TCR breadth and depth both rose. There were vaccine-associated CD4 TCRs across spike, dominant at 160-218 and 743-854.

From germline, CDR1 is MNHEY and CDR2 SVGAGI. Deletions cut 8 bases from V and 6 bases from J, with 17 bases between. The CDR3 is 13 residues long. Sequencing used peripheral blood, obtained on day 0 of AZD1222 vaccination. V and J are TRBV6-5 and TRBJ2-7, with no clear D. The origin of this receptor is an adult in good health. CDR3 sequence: CASSETIGSEQYF. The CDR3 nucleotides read TGTGCCAGCTCCGAAACTATAGGGTCCGAGCAGTACTTC.